This entry describes one T cell receptor (beta chain). Only in-frame clones appear in the TCRdb table, and some are missing; sequencing was by immunoSEQ multiplex PCR. The sample holds more than 85,000 clones, about nine tenths seen once. Germline values: CDR1 LNHDA, CDR2 SQIVND (reference sequence). V gave up 0 bases and J gave up 0 bases, with 12 bases separating them. This CDR3 has 17 amino acids. This record belongs to a study of blood T cell repertoires in COVID-19. What was sequenced was peripheral blood. The source of this sequence is an older woman with acute or convalescent COVID-19. The chain uses TRBV19 and TRBJ1-5; no firm D call. The CDR3 coding sequence is TGTGCCAGTAGTATAGATAGGCGGTCATATAGCAATCAGCCCCAGCATTTT. This sequence encodes CASSIDRRSYSNQPQHF. Full variable domain (remainder filled in from reference TRBV19 and TRBJ1-5): DGGITQSPKYLFRKEGQNVTLSCEQNLNHDAMYWYRQDPGQGLRLIYYSQIVNDFQKGDIAEGYSVSREKKESFPLTVTSAQKNPTAFYLCASSIDRRSYSNQPQHFGDGTRLSIL.